These T cell receptor beta chains were read from a single sample in a study of blood T cell repertoires in COVID-19. TCRdb's copy holds only in-frame clones and misses some; the assay was immunoSEQ multiplex PCR. The top ten hold 0.78% of the sample, which has 200,000 or so clones, 70% to 90% seen once. The sequencing input was peripheral blood. These TCRs come from a woman in her 70s with acute or convalescent COVID-19. Each CDR3 is given with its conserved first and last residue. D genes are given only for firm matches. Part of the rows lack a size; the others show once, few, many or a class for expanded clones.

TGTGCCAGCAGCCAAGATGTGGCCGGGGACTATGGCTACACCTTC	CASSQDVAGDYGYTF	TRBV4-2	once	TRBJ1-2	NA
TGTGCCAGCAGTTCTGGGACAGGGCACAGTTGGCCCCAGCATTTT	CASSSGTGHSWPQHF	TRBV28	NA	TRBJ1-5	TRBD1
TGTGCCAGCAGCCAATTAACAGGGTCCGATCAGCCCCAGCATTTT	CASSQLTGSDQPQHF	TRBV5-6	NA	TRBJ1-5	NA
TGTGCCAGCAGTTACGGGAGGGCCACTGAGCAGTTCTTC	CASSYGRATEQFF	TRBV28	once	TRBJ2-1	TRBD2
TGTGCCAGCAGCGAGGGAGGCCCCTTTGCGCCGGGTTTT	CASSEGGPFAPGF	TRBV11-1	NA	TRBJ2-3	NA
TGTGCCAGCTCACCTTATTTTGCCGGGACACAAAACACCGGGGAGCTGTTTTTT	CASSPYFAGTQNTGELFF	TRBV18	NA	TRBJ2-2	NA
TGTGCCATCAGCTCCGGGACAGGACCTTACAATGAGCAGTTCTTC	CAISSGTGPYNEQFF	TRBV10-3	NA	TRBJ2-1	TRBD1
TGTGCCAGCAGACTAGCGGGAGGTAATGAGCAGTTCTTC	CASRLAGGNEQFF	TRBV12-3/TRBV12-4	NA	TRBJ2-1	TRBD2
TGTGCCAGCAGCCGTGACAGGGTGACCGGGGAGCTGTTTTTT	CASSRDRVTGELFF	TRBV7-7	NA	TRBJ2-2	TRBD1
TGTGCCAGCAGCCAAAGGAGGGGGCGCGACACCGGGGAGCTGTTTTTT	CASSQRRGRDTGELFF	TRBV3-1/TRBV3-2	NA	TRBJ2-2	NA
TGTGCCAGTAGTAAGAGTAGGAACACCGGGGAGCTGTTTTTT	CASSKSRNTGELFF	TRBV19	NA	TRBJ2-2	NA
TGTGCCAGCAGCTTAAAGGCGGGTGGTGAAGCTTTCTTT	CASSLKAGGEAFF	TRBV7-9	NA	TRBJ1-1	NA
TGTGCCAGCAGCTTAGTACTACAGGGACCTAGAGAGTACTATGGCTACACCTTC	CASSLVLQGPREYYGYTF	TRBV11-2	NA	TRBJ1-2	NA
TGTGCCAGCAGCCAAGATTTGGGGGGGTTGGCCGGGGAGCTGTTTTTT	CASSQDLGGLAGELFF	TRBV3-1/TRBV3-2	NA	TRBJ2-2	TRBD2
TGCGCCAGCACAGAACAGGGCGGTGAAAAACTGTTTTTT	CASTEQGGEKLFF	TRBV5-1	once	TRBJ1-4	NA
TGTGCCAGCAGTGACCAGGGGGCCGCCGGGGAGCTGTTTTTT	CASSDQGAAGELFF	TRBV6-4	NA	TRBJ2-2	TRBD1
TGTGCCAGCAGTGACGAGACAGGGGACTATGGCTACACCTTC	CASSDETGDYGYTF	TRBV6-4	NA	TRBJ1-2	TRBD1
TGTGCCAGCAGCCCCGACAGGCACTACTCTTACGAGCAGTACTTC	CASSPDRHYSYEQYF	TRBV6-5	NA	TRBJ2-7	NA
TGTGCCAGCAGCCCCACAGTCACCAATGAAAAACTGTTTTTT	CASSPTVTNEKLFF	TRBV3-1/TRBV3-2	NA	TRBJ1-4	NA
TGTGCCAGCAGCCAAGTAGGACTAGTTAAGAATGAGCAGTTCTTC	CASSQVGLVKNEQFF	TRBV3-1/TRBV3-2	NA	TRBJ2-1	TRBD2
TGTGCCAGCAGCCGACGGACAGGGGGCTACGAGCAGTACTTC	CASSRRTGGYEQYF	TRBV13	NA	TRBJ2-7	TRBD1
TGTGCCATCTCACGGGATGGTGGCTACACCTTC	CAISRDGGYTF	TRBV10-3	NA	TRBJ1-2	NA
TGTGCCAGCAGCCTCCGGACAGGGTCTTTTACGGGAAACACCATATATTTT	CASSLRTGSFTGNTIYF	TRBV7-2	few	TRBJ1-3	TRBD1
TGCGCCAGCAGCGGTGGGGACACGGATCAGCCCCAGCATTTT	CASSGGDTDQPQHF	TRBV5-1	NA	TRBJ1-5	NA
TGCAGTGCTAGTTTAGCGGGGGGGGAAATAGGGACGCAGTATTTT	CSASLAGGEIGTQYF	TRBV20-1	NA	TRBJ2-3	TRBD2
TGCAGCGGGAGACAGGGGATGAACACTGAAGCTTTCTTT	CSGRQGMNTEAFF	TRBV29-1	NA	TRBJ1-1	TRBD1
TGTGCCAGTACCCCTCGTGGACTCCCAAGCACAGATACGCAGTATTTT	CASTPRGLPSTDTQYF	TRBV19	few	TRBJ2-3	NA
TGTGCCATCAGTTCGTGGACAGGGGACATGAACACTGAAGCTTTCTTT	CAISSWTGDMNTEAFF	TRBV10-3	NA	TRBJ1-1	TRBD1
TGTGCCAGTAGTACCAGGGGACTAGGGAACACTGAAGCTTTCTTT	CASSTRGLGNTEAFF	TRBV19	NA	TRBJ1-1	NA
TGTGCCATCAGTGAGGGGCAGGGGGTTCTAGGTGAAAAACTGTTTTTT	CAISEGQGVLGEKLFF	TRBV10-3	few	TRBJ1-4	TRBD1
TGCGCCAGCAGCTTCGGGACAGGGCTTGGCTATGGCTACACCTTC	CASSFGTGLGYGYTF	TRBV5-1	NA	TRBJ1-2	TRBD1
TGCGCCAGCAGCCAACAGGGAGACTATGGCTACACCTTC	CASSQQGDYGYTF	TRBV5-1	NA	TRBJ1-2	NA
TGTGCCAGTAGTATAGCGAGGACCGCTGGGGGCTCACCCCTCCACTTT	CASSIARTAGGSPLHF	TRBV19	NA	TRBJ1-6	NA
TGTGCCAGCAGCCCTAGTAACGGAGATACGCAGTATTTT	CASSPSNGDTQYF	TRBV11-3	NA	TRBJ2-3	NA
TGTGCCAGCAGTGATCAGGGGGCATTTGAGCAGTACTTC	CASSDQGAFEQYF	TRBV6-1	NA	TRBJ2-7	TRBD1
TGCGCCAGCAGTGACCCCTGGGAGGGAGATACGCAGTATTTT	CASSDPWEGDTQYF	TRBV10-2	NA	TRBJ2-3	TRBD2
TGTGCCAGCAGCTTAACAACCGGGACTGAATACGAGCAGTACTTC	CASSLTTGTEYEQYF	TRBV11-1	NA	TRBJ2-7	NA
TGTGCCAGTAAACCTACAGGGGCCGTCACTGAAGCTTTCTTT	CASKPTGAVTEAFF	TRBV19	NA	TRBJ1-1	TRBD1
TGTGCCAGCAGCGTACTATCGGGAGTCGGGGGCTACACCTTC	CASSVLSGVGGYTF	TRBV27	NA	TRBJ1-2	NA
TGTGCCAGCAGTGTTGTACAGGGTATTGACGAGCAGTACTTC	CASSVVQGIDEQYF	TRBV2	NA	TRBJ2-7	NA
TGCGCCAGCAGCTCTCAGGGGCGGGAAAAACTGTTTTTT	CASSSQGREKLFF	TRBV5-1	NA	TRBJ1-4	NA
TGTGCCAGCAGCCTTAGTGGGGTAGCGGGAGGACTTAAGAACAATGAGCAGTTCTTC	CASSLSGVAGGLKNNEQFF	TRBV4-2	NA	TRBJ2-1	TRBD2
TGCGCCAGCAGCTTGGGGACTAGCGACACAGATACGCAGTATTTT	CASSLGTSDTDTQYF	TRBV5-1	NA	TRBJ2-3	TRBD2
TGTGCCAGTAGTATCGGCAGGGGGAACTACGAGCAGTACTTC	CASSIGRGNYEQYF	TRBV19	NA	TRBJ2-7	TRBD1
TGTGCCAGCACGAACAGGGGCGGAACTGAAAAACTGTTTTTT	CASTNRGGTEKLFF	TRBV2	few	TRBJ1-4	TRBD1
TGCGCCAGCAGCTCCGGGGGGGGAACTGGCTACACCTTC	CASSSGGGTGYTF	TRBV5-1	NA	TRBJ1-2	NA
TGTGCCAGCAGCGGACAGGGTGGAGAGACCCAGTACTTC	CASSGQGGETQYF	TRBV7-9	NA	TRBJ2-5	TRBD1
TGTGCCACCCGGGGGTACACTGAAGCTTTCTTT	CATRGYTEAFF	TRBV19	NA	TRBJ1-1	NA
TGTGCCAGCAGCCTGCGACAGGGGTCCACCGGGGAGCTGTTTTTT	CASSLRQGSTGELFF	TRBV7-3	NA	TRBJ2-2	TRBD1
TGTGCCAGCAGCTTAAACGGGGGGCAAACCGGGGAGCTGTTTTTT	CASSLNGGQTGELFF	TRBV7-2	NA	TRBJ2-2	NA
TGTGCCACCAGCACCCGACAGGGAACAGGGAACATTCAGTACTTC	CATSTRQGTGNIQYF	TRBV15	NA	TRBJ2-4	TRBD1
TGTGCCAGCAGTTTCTTGGGGAGCTCTGGAAACACCATATATTTT	CASSFLGSSGNTIYF	TRBV6-5	few	TRBJ1-3	NA
TGTGCCAGCAGTTACTCCGGTGGTACGCAGTATTTT	CASSYSGGTQYF	TRBV6-2/TRBV6-3	NA	TRBJ2-3	NA
TGTGCCAGCTCACCGCACCCGGGGGAGAACACTGAAGCTTTCTTT	CASSPHPGENTEAFF	TRBV18	NA	TRBJ1-1	NA
TGTGCCAGCAGTCTCCACGGGGGGGTCGAGCAGTACTTC	CASSLHGGVEQYF	TRBV12-3/TRBV12-4	NA	TRBJ2-7	TRBD2